Included here is one T cell receptor beta chain sequence, with context. The antigen remains unidentified. The PCR had 60 Vbeta and 13 Jbeta primers. Sequenced by immunoSEQ multiplex PCR; TCRdb stores in-frame clones only, minus some. Altogether roughly 100,000 clones are present, roughly 73% being singletons, with the ten largest covering about 8.3%. The data are from a study of cytomegalovirus exposure and HLA in healthy donors. Overall study results and limits: Cytomegalovirus-associated status was assigned to about 170 TCR beta chains. Follow-up analysis found HLA locus-dependent TCR association rates, highest for DRB1 and lowest for HLA-C. As a later analysis showed, a missense DCLRE1C variant was linked to trimming of TCR beta V- and J-genes.

The V gene lost 0 bases and the J gene lost 4 bases, with 8 bases spanning the gap. The CDR3 spans 13 residues. Germline V gene lookup returns CDR1 SGHRS and CDR2 YFSETQ. The chain joins TRBV5-1 to TRBJ2-7, with a possible D match to TRBD2 (5 bases). Sequencing input: PBMCs. The receptor's source is a woman in her forties in good health and CMV-seropositive. The CDR3 DNA reads as TGCGCCAGCAGCTTGGACGGGGATTACGAGCAGTACTTC. Amino acid sequence: CASSLDGDYEQYF.